A single sample is the source of the 10 T cell receptor beta chains below, sequenced in a study of T cell responses to AZD1222 COVID-19 vaccine. Here immunoSEQ multiplex PCR was the method, and the copy in TCRdb shows in-frame clones only, minus some. The table records approximately 160,000 clones, approximately 93% of them present only once. The sequenced sample was peripheral blood, obtained on day 0 of AZD1222 vaccination. The receptor set was obtained from an adult in good health.

The genes are TRBV5-6 and TRBJ1-2; D perhaps matches TRBD1 (6 bases). The CDR3 spans 14 residues. With 7 bases removed from V and 8 bases from J, the gap between germline ends came to 21 bases. The germline gives CDR1 SGHDT, CDR2 YYEEEE. The CDR3: CASRQRRGLGGYTF. The CDR3 nucleotides read TGTGCCAGCCGCCAGAGGCGGGGGCTCGGGGGCTACACCTTC.

This rearrangement joins TRBV4-3 to TRBJ1-1, with a weak D call TRBD1 (5 bases). Trimming cost V 4 bases and J 3 bases, with 18 bases left between them. Germline loops: CDR1 LGHNA, CDR2 YSLEER. This CDR3 spans 16 amino acids. This chain's CDR3 is CASSRKQETPYTEAFF. The DNA for the CDR3 is TGCGCCAGCAGCCGGAAACAGGAGACCCCCTACACTGAAGCTTTCTTT.

This clone came up once. The V call is TRBV11-2, the J call TRBJ1-3; D unresolved. Germline values: CDR1 SGHAT, CDR2 FQNNGV. CDR3 length equals 14 residues. V was cut by 3 bases and J by 0 bases, with 6 bases left in between. CDR3 protein: CASSFTASGNTIYF. The CDR3 nucleotides are TGTGCCAGCAGCTTCACGGCCTCTGGAAACACCATATATTTT.

This chain joins TRBV9 and TRBJ1-1; 8 bases fit TRBD1. The germline gives CDR1 SGDLS, CDR2 YYNGEE. The CDR3 is 15 amino acids. J gave up 0 bases and V 4 bases, and 5 bases lay outside the gene matches. CDR3 loop: CASSPRQGLNTEAFF. The CDR3 DNA reads as TGTGCCAGCAGCCCTCGACAGGGGTTGAACACTGAAGCTTTCTTT.

The chain uses TRBV2 and TRBJ1-1; no clear D gene. The CDR3 has 13 amino acids. The germline gives CDR1 SNHLY, CDR2 FYNNEI. V was cut by 7 bases and J by 1 base, with 10 bases left in between. DNA of the CDR3: TGTGCCAGCACCGCGCAACCGAACACTGAAGCTTTCTTT. This gives the protein CASTAQPNTEAFF.

The chain carries TRBV7-3 and TRBJ1-3, with 9 nucleotides matching TRBD1. Germline assignment: CDR1 SGHTA and CDR2 FQGTGA. With V trimmed by 4 bases and J by 2 bases, 3 bases remained unmatched. This CDR3 region has 15 residues. The CDR3 nucleotides are TGTGCCAGCAGCTCGGGACAGGGTGCTGGAAACACCATATATTTT. Its protein product is CASSSGQGAGNTIYF.

J is TRBJ2-2 and V is TRBV27; 8 bases agree with TRBD1. CDR3 length: 15 residues. Germline V lookup: CDR1 MNHEY, CDR2 SMNVEV (reference sequence). V trimming: 7 bases; J trimming: 7 bases; junction bases outside the gene matches: 11. CDR3 DNA: TGTGCCAGCACTTTTACCCAGGGGGCTAACGGGGAGCTGTTTTTT. Encoded protein: CASTFTQGANGELFF.

On this clone itself: Other DNA sequences from this sample encode an identical CDR3 as well. The chain combines TRBV5-5 with TRBJ2-7; D is unclear. CDR3 length equals 11 residues. The V end was cut by 3 bases, the J end by 1 base, with 2 bases between. Germline loops: CDR1 SGHKS, CDR2 YYEKEE (reference sequence). The CDR3 DNA reads as TGTGCCAGCAGCTCGTCCTACGAGCAGTACTTC. Amino acid sequence: CASSSSYEQYF.

The chain combines TRBV6-5 with TRBJ2-1, with D unclear. The germline V gene has CDR1 MNHEY and CDR2 SVGAGI. The length of the CDR3 is 11 residues. The V and J ends lost 6 bases and 4 bases respectively, with 4 bases between them. The CDR3 DNA is TGTGCCAGCAGCCAGTACAATGAGCAGTTCTTC. Amino acids: CASSQYNEQFF.

This clone is a singleton in its sample. The chain has TRBV7-8 and TRBJ1-1; D is possibly TRBD1 (6 bases). Deletions cut 5 bases from V and 3 bases from J, with 16 bases between. Germline lookup yields CDR1 SGHVS and CDR2 FQNEAQ. There are 15 residues in the CDR3. DNA of the CDR3: TGTGCCAGCAGCCCCCGGTCGGGGGCTTACACTGAAGCTTTCTTT. It yields the protein CASSPRSGAYTEAFF.